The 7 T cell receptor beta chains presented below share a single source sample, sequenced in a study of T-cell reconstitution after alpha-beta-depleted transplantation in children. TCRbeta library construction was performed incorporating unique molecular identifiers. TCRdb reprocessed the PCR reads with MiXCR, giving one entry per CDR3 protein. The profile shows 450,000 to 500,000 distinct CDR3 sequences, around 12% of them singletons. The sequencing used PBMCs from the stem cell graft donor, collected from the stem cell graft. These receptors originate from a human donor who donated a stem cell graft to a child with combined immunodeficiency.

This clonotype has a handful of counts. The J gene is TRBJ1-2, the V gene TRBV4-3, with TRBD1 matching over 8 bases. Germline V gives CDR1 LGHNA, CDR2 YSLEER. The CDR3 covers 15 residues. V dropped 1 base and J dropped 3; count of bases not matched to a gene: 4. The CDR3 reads CASSQADRVDYGYTF. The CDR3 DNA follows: TGCGCCAGCAGCCAAGCGGACAGGGTTGACTATGGCTACACCTTC.

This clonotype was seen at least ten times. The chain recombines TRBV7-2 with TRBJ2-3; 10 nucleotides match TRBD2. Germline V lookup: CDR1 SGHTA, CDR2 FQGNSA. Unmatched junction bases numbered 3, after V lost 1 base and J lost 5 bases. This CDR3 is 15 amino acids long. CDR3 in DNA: TGTGCCAGCAGCTTAGGTAGCGGGGGGCGAGATACGCAGTATTTT. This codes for CASSLGSGGRDTQYF.

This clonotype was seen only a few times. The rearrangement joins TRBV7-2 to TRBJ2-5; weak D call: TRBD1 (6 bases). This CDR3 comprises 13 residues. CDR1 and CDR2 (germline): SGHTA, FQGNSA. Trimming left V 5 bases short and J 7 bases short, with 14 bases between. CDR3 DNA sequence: TGTGCCAGCAGCCCCGGACAGTTAGGGACCCAGTACTTC. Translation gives CASSPGQLGTQYF. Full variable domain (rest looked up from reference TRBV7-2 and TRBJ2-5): GAGVSQSPSNKVTEKGKDVELRCDPISGHTALYWYRQSLGQGLEFLIYFQGNSAPDKSGLPSDRFSAERTGGSVSTLTIQRTQQEDSAVYLCASSPGQLGTQYFGPGTRLLVL.

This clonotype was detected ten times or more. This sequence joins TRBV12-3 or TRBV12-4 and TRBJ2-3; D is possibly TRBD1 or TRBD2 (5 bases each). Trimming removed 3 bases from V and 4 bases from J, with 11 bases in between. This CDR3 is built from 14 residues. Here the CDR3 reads CASSFMMGADTQYF. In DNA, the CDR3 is TGTGCCAGCAGTTTCATGATGGGGGCAGATACGCAGTATTTT.

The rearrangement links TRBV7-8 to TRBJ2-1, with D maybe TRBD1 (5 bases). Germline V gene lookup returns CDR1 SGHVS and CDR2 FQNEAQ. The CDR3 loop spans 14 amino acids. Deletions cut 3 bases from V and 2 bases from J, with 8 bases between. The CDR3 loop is CASSLDTPYNEQFF. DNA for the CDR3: TGTGCCAGCAGCTTGGACACCCCCTACAATGAGCAGTTCTTC.

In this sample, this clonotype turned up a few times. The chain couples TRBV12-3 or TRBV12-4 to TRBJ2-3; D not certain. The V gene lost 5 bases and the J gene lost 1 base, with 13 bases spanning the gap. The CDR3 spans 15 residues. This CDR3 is CASSPWSSGTDTQYF. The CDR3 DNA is TGTGCCAGCAGTCCCTGGTCCTCTGGCACAGATACGCAGTATTTT.

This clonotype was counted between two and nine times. This CDR3 reads CSAKPGLGYQETQYF. The DNA of the CDR3 is TGCAGTGCTAAGCCGGGACTGGGGTACCAAGAGACCCAGTACTTC. This chain uses TRBV20-1 with TRBJ2-5, with D perhaps TRBD2 (6 bases). The V and J ends lost 4 bases and 0 bases respectively, with 15 bases between them. This CDR3 has 15 residues. Germline CDR1 and CDR2: DFQATT and SNEGSKA (reference sequence).